This TCR beta chain was sequenced in a study of T cells after yellow fever vaccination. In making TCR cDNA, 5'RACE template switching added a universal primer site and UMIs to it. One entry per CDR3 protein, called by TCRdb with MiXCR from the 5' RACE reads. The data show approximately 300,000 distinct CDR3 sequences, over 8.5% seen once. V was shortened by 2 bases and J by 2 bases, with 10 bases between the two germline ends. The CDR3 totals 15 residues. This clonotype was found a few times. The sequencing used CD4+ T cells sorted from PBMCs, collected 45 days after the yellow fever booster vaccination. The J gene is TRBJ1-3, the V gene TRBV12-3 or TRBV12-4; a possible D gene is TRBD1 (6 bases). The TCR comes from a man aged 18 to 29 who received the YFV17D yellow fever vaccine. The CDR3 sequence: CASSLNRVPGNTIYF. CDR3 DNA sequence: TGTGCCAGCAGTTTAAACAGGGTACCTGGAAACACCATATATTTT.